The entry that follows covers one TCR beta chain sequence. Its antigen is still unknown. Within one base of it there is no much larger clone, and no base qualities were kept. The library was obtained by PCR. Sequencing took place on a HiSeq X Ten. TCRdb reworked the public reads: Q25 trimming with fastp, MiXCR clone assembly, productive beta chains retained. Each entry merges the rows of one CDR3 protein and shows their most common DNA and genes. The sample table shows roughly 10,000 distinct CDR3 sequences, and around 49% are seen once. Approximately 17% of the sample comes from the top ten. This sample was taken from a study of CD4 and CD8 cells across lung adenocarcinoma regions (dated 2018 in TCRdb). Describing the broader study: Intratumor heterogeneity of the T cell receptor repertoire was examined by comparing tumor centers with tumor margins.

The donors were patients who had localized lung adenocarcinoma, which is a subtype of non-small cell lung cancer. These samples came from the margins of localized lung adenocarcinomas. For TCR repertoire analysis, CD4+ T cells from tumor tissue were profiled separately from CD8+ T cells. From the germline V gene (reference sequence), CDR1 is SGHAT and CDR2 is FQDESV. From V the trimming removes 3 bases and from J it removes 0 bases, while the gene matches leave 7 bases of the junction unaccounted for. Including the terminal cysteine and phenylalanine, the CDR3 comprises 16 residues. Only the CDR3 portion is preserved as DNA: 48 bases, with reading frame beginning at the first base.

This receptor was identified in a male donor with lung adenocarcinoma. The CD4 and CD8 labels of this study may be unreliable. The chain is assembled from TRBV11-1 and TRBJ2-5, with 7 bases matching TRBD2. The sample comprised CD4+ T cells from the margin of a lung tumor. This sample's cell subset or site label indicates: tumor margin region. The nucleotide sequence reads TGTGCCAGCAGCTTGGATTGGGGGGGATACCAAGAGACCCAGTACTTC. Translated, it gives CASSLDWGGYQETQYF.